Presented here are 15 T cell receptor beta chains from one specimen sequenced in a study of CD8 T cells in Susac syndrome. The RNA, 0.5 to 1 ug, was put through reverse transcription using random hexamers. MiXCR was run by TCRdb on the immunoSEQ multiplex PCR reads, yielding one entry per CDR3 protein. The sample consists of some 220,000 distinct CDR3 sequences, 95% of them appearing once. The sample taken for sequencing was CD4+ T cells from PBMCs. The receptors shown here come from a human donor with multiple sclerosis.

The chain uses TRBV20-1 and TRBJ1-1, with TRBD1 as a possible D gene (5 bases). The CDR3 has 13 amino acids. In germline, CDR1 is DFQATT, CDR2 SNEGSKA (reference sequence). The V end lost 1 base, the J end lost 0 bases, and 6 bases lay between the germline ends. Written as DNA, the CDR3 is TGCAGTGCTAGAGGGGGGATGAACACTGAAGCTTTCTTT. Protein product: CSARGGMNTEAFF.

Points on this clonotype: One end of the junction is discordant with germline, which a read error may explain. The chain links TRBV29-1 to TRBJ1-3; possible D gene TRBD1, 6 bases. CDR3 size: 14 residues. CDR1 is SQVTM and CDR2 is ANQGSEA in the germline V gene. This CDR3 reads CSVQDRLTGNTIYF. For the CDR3, the DNA is TGCAGCGTTCAAGACAGGCTAACTGGAAACACCATATATTTT.

The gene calls are TRBV4-1 and TRBJ2-7; D call uncertain. The germline V and J ends were trimmed by 4 bases and 0 bases, with 7 bases remaining between them. The CDR3 extends over 13 amino acids. Germline CDR1 is MGHRA and CDR2 is YSYEKL. In DNA, the CDR3 is TGCGCCAGCAGCCGGCTTAGCTCCTACGAGCAGTACTTC. As protein: CASSRLSSYEQYF.

The chain joins TRBV7-9 to TRBJ1-5; TRBD1 might be the D (6 bases). The CDR3 runs to 15 residues. Trimming removed 1 base at V and 3 bases at J, with 10 bases between. Germline V CDR1 and CDR2: SEHNR, FQNEAQ (reference sequence). The CDR3: CASSLDGGANQPQHF. The CDR3 DNA sequence: TGTGCCAGCAGCTTAGACGGGGGGGCCAATCAGCCCCAGCATTTT.

This chain connects TRBV5-1 to TRBJ2-7; maybe TRBD1 (7 bases). CDR1 is SGHRS and CDR2 is YFSETQ in the germline V gene. Between the trimmed V and J ends, which lost 2 bases and 5 bases, there was a span of 14 bases. The CDR3 loop spans 14 amino acids. CDR3 sequence reads: CASSFRGAENEQYF. The CDR3 bases are TGCGCCAGCAGCTTCAGGGGGGCGGAGAACGAGCAGTACTTC.

The chain links TRBV6-5 to TRBJ2-5; D gene uncertain. The CDR3 sequence is 16 residues long. Germline CDR1 and CDR2: MNHEY and SVGAGI. Trimming took 4 bases from V and 4 from J, leaving 19 bases between them. The CDR3 coding sequence is TGTGCCAGCAGTTCTGGCGCATTCAGAACCGGAGAGACCCAGTACTTC. The encoded protein is CASSSGAFRTGETQYF.

This rearrangement joins TRBV18 to TRBJ2-4, with D perhaps TRBD2 (6 bases). Germline CDR1 reads KGHSH; CDR2 reads LQKENI. The length of the CDR3 is 15 residues. Trimming took off 0 bases at V and 2 bases at J, with 8 bases between the two ends. CDR3 nucleotides: TGTGCCAGCTCACCACCTGGAGGGTCCAAAAACATTCAGTACTTC. It translates to CASSPPGGSKNIQYF.

This CDR3 is CASSPRRPGGTSQYF. DNA for the CDR3: TGTGCCAGCAGCCCCCGCCGGCCAGGGGGCACGTCCCAGTACTTC. V and J are TRBV28 and TRBJ2-5; TRBD1 aligns across 8 bases. The CDR3 runs to 15 residues. Germline CDR1 reads MDHEN; CDR2 reads SYDVKM. J lost 9 bases, V lost 6 bases, and 15 bases had no gene match.

This clonotype was observed a single time. The rearrangement uses TRBV9 and TRBJ1-1; D gene uncertain. The germline V gene encodes CDR1 SGDLS and CDR2 YYNGEE. V shed 2 bases and J shed 6 bases, with 11 bases lying between them. The CDR3 runs to 13 residues. This CDR3 reads CASSVDPRAEAFF. CDR3 sequence (DNA): TGTGCCAGCAGCGTTGACCCCCGCGCTGAAGCTTTCTTT.

The rearrangement joins TRBV4-1 to TRBJ2-4, with 13 bases fitting TRBD2. The CDR3 length is 18 residues. J lost 6 bases, V lost 0 bases, and 8 bases had no gene match. Per germline, CDR1 MGHRA and CDR2 YSYEKL. The CDR3 nucleotides are TGCGCCAGCAGCCAAGAGCGAGGACTAGCGGGAGTGAGAAACATTCAGTACTTC. This codes for CASSQERGLAGVRNIQYF.

The V and J genes are TRBV18 and TRBJ2-7, with TRBD2 identical over 16 bases. V lost 2 bases and J lost 7; bases outside the gene matches: 8. Germline-derived CDR1 and CDR2 are KGHSH and LQKENI. This CDR3 is built from 17 residues. The CDR3 spells CASSPFPPGLAGGEQYF. DNA of the CDR3: TGTGCCAGCTCACCATTCCCTCCGGGACTAGCGGGAGGGGAGCAGTACTTC.

This clonotype was recorded only once. The gene calls are TRBV30 and TRBJ1-5; the D gene is possibly TRBD1 (6 bases). The CDR3 length is 13 residues. The V gene lost 4 bases and the J gene lost 6 bases, with 13 bases spanning the gap. From germline, CDR1 is GTSNPN and CDR2 SVGIG (reference sequence). The CDR3 region has the DNA TGTGCCTGGATGGTTCAGGGGATTCAGCCCCAGCATTTT. Translated, it gives CAWMVQGIQPQHF.

The chain uses TRBV2 and TRBJ2-2; TRBD1 or TRBD2 may be the D gene (5 bases each). From germline, CDR1 is SNHLY and CDR2 FYNNEI. V lost 5 bases and J lost 0, with 10 bases in between. There are 15 residues in the CDR3. This CDR3 reads CASSPGDPNTGELFF. DNA of the CDR3: TGTGCCAGCAGTCCCGGGGACCCGAACACCGGGGAGCTGTTTTTT.

The chain couples TRBV2 to TRBJ2-2; TRBD1 matches 8 bases. The V and J ends lost 5 bases and 4 bases, in that order; junction bases with no gene match: 3. The CDR3 length is 14 residues. Germline-derived CDR1 and CDR2 are SNHLY and FYNNEI. The CDR3 reads CASSFDRGTGELFF. CDR3 nucleotide sequence: TGTGCCAGCAGTTTTGACAGGGGCACCGGGGAGCTGTTTTTT.

J is TRBJ1-5 and V is TRBV20-1; the D is unclear. This CDR3 has 13 residues. Germline values: CDR1 DFQATT, CDR2 SNEGSKA (reference sequence). V lost 0 bases and J lost 6, with 9 bases in between. CDR3 nucleotide sequence: TGCAGTGCTAGAGACATCCAAGGTCAGCCCCAGCATTTT. Amino acid sequence: CSARDIQGQPQHF.